One sample yielded the 21 T cell receptor beta chains listed below, sequenced in a study of CD8 T cells in ankylosing spondylitis. TCRdb fed the 5' RACE reads into MiXCR, producing one record per CDR3 protein. The sample includes around 99,000 distinct CDR3 sequences, about 9.1% of them seen just once. What was sequenced was blood, either unsorted or a sorted T cell fraction (not recorded which). Receptors originate from a male donor with ankylosing spondylitis or in good health (not recorded which).

This clonotype was counted many times. The chain employs TRBV5-1 and TRBJ2-4, with D perhaps TRBD2 (6 bases). Germline V lookup: CDR1 SGHRS, CDR2 YFSETQ. The CDR3 is 18 amino acids. The V and J ends lost 5 bases and 4 bases respectively, with 25 bases between them. CDR3: CASRWPGVGLARKNIQYF. The CDR3 bases are TGCGCCAGCAGGTGGCCCGGGGTCGGGCTAGCGAGAAAAAACATTCAGTACTTC.

This clonotype occurred a few times. This chain joins TRBV30 and TRBJ2-3, with D possibly being TRBD1 (6 bases). V was pared by 2 bases and J by 2 bases, with 14 bases between. The length of the CDR3 is 15 residues. The germline gives CDR1 GTSNPN, CDR2 SVGIG (reference sequence). In DNA, the CDR3 is TGTGCCTGGAGTCGTTTAGGACAGATCACAGATACGCAGTATTTT. This gives the protein CAWSRLGQITDTQYF.

The rearrangement joins TRBV12-3 or TRBV12-4 to TRBJ2-7, with 16 positions matching TRBD2. This CDR3 contains 18 residues. V dropped 11 bases and J dropped 0; count of bases not matched to a gene: 13. In nucleotides, the CDR3 is TGTGCCCGCTGTTTAGCGGGACTAGCGGGGGGGAGCTCCTACGAGCAGTACTTC. It yields the protein CARCLAGLAGGSSYEQYF.

This clonotype has a count of ten or more. This chain links TRBV20-1 with TRBJ2-1; D could derive from TRBD1 or TRBD2 (6 bases each). V dropped 0 bases and J dropped 9 bases, with 18 bases sitting between them. Per the germline V gene, CDR1 is DFQATT and CDR2 is SNEGSKA (reference sequence). This CDR3 contains 15 residues. The CDR3 nucleotides are TGCAGTGCTAGAGATTCGGGGGCAGGGAATGTTGAGCAGTTCTTC. Translation gives CSARDSGAGNVEQFF.

In its sample, this clonotype was seen a few times. The chain uses TRBV6-2 or TRBV6-3 and TRBJ2-7; D not certain. The germline V gene has CDR1 MNHEY and CDR2 SVGEGT. The CDR3 is 13 amino acids. V shed 10 bases and J shed 2 bases, with 15 bases lying between them. The CDR3 reads CATQWAGPYEQYF. The CDR3 bases are TGTGCCACCCAGTGGGCAGGACCCTACGAGCAGTACTTC.

This clonotype was picked up many times. V gene TRBV10-3 combines with J gene TRBJ2-6, with D possibly being TRBD2 (5 bases). V was cut by 4 bases and J by 4 bases, with 8 bases left in between. There are 14 residues in the CDR3. CDR1 and CDR2 from the germline V gene are ENHRY and SYGVKD. CDR3 nucleotides: TGTGCCATCAGTGCCGGGGTAGGGGCCAACGTCCTGACTTTC. It codes for CAISAGVGANVLTF.

This clonotype occurred many times. The chain employs TRBV20-1 and TRBJ1-3; tentatively, D is TRBD1 (6 bases). V lost 3 bases and J 1 base, leaving 10 bases between the germline ends. This CDR3 comprises 14 residues. Germline V gene data show CDR1 as DFQATT and CDR2 as SNEGSKA (reference sequence). CDR3 sequence reads: CSASPTGSGNTIYF. The CDR3 region has the DNA TGCAGTGCTAGTCCAACAGGGTCTGGAAACACCATATATTTT.

This clonotype was counted many times. The chain recombines TRBV6-2 or TRBV6-3 with TRBJ2-7; no clear D. The V end was cut by 3 bases, the J end by 7 bases, with 13 bases between. CDR1 MNHEY and CDR2 SVGEGT come from the germline V gene. This CDR3 is 13 amino acids long. Written as DNA, the CDR3 is TGTGCCAGCAGTTATGCAGAGAAGGCGGAGCAGTACTTC. Translated: CASSYAEKAEQYF.

In this sample, this clonotype turned up a few times. The chain combines TRBV7-9 with TRBJ2-1, with 12 positions matching TRBD2. The J segment lost 7 bases and the V segment lost 5 bases, leaving 3 bases of the junction unmatched. The CDR3 sequence is 14 residues long. Germline V lookup: CDR1 SEHNR, CDR2 FQNEAQ (reference sequence). DNA for the CDR3: TGTGCCAGCAGCGAGGGGACTAGCGGGAATGAGCAGTTCTTC. It yields the protein CASSEGTSGNEQFF.

The V gene is TRBV3-1, the J gene TRBJ1-2; 7 positions match TRBD1. V shed 6 bases and J 5 bases; nucleotides not matched to a gene: 6. The CDR3 is made up of 13 amino acids. CDR1 is LGHDT, CDR2 YNNKEL, per germline (reference sequence). Here the CDR3 DNA reads TGTGCCAGCAGTCGACAGGGTGGGTATGGCTACACCTTC. This sequence encodes CASSRQGGYGYTF. Full variable domain (outside the CDR3, taken from reference TRBV3-1 and TRBJ1-2): DTAVSQTPKYLVTQMGNDKSIKCEQNLGHDTMYWYKQDSKKFLKIMFSYNNKELIINETVPNRFSPKSPDKAHLNLHINSLELGDSAVYFCASSRQGGYGYTFGSGTRLTVV.

The V and J genes are TRBV29-1 and TRBJ2-7; D tentatively fits TRBD1 or TRBD2 (5 bases each). The CDR3 covers 14 residues. Between the trimmed V and J ends, which lost 5 bases and 4 bases, there was a span of 18 bases. The germline gives CDR1 SQVTM, CDR2 ANQGSEA. The CDR3 is CSVKKRGDAYEQYF. The CDR3 DNA follows: TGCAGCGTTAAAAAGAGAGGGGATGCGTACGAGCAGTACTTC.

This clonotype was recorded at least ten times. V is TRBV28 and J is TRBJ2-3, with 7 positions matching TRBD2. CDR3 length: 16 amino acids. Germline trimming cut 4 bases from V and 2 bases from J; bases unmatched to any gene: 9. Germline values: CDR1 MDHEN, CDR2 SYDVKM. The CDR3 nucleotides read TGTGCCAGCAGTTCCCTTGGGACTACGACCACAGATACGCAGTATTTT. This sequence encodes CASSSLGTTTTDTQYF.

In its sample, this clonotype was seen many times. The V and J genes are TRBV29-1 and TRBJ2-7, with unresolved D. Germline CDR1 reads SQVTM; CDR2 reads ANQGSEA. There are 11 residues in the CDR3. The V end was cut by 0 bases, the J end by 7 bases, with 7 bases between. The CDR3 coding sequence is TGCAGCGTTGAAGAGGGTGAGGAGCAGTACTTC. Translating gives CSVEEGEEQYF.

This clonotype was counted many times. The chain employs TRBV11-2 and TRBJ1-6, with D uncertain. V was shortened by 1 base and J by 4 bases, with 5 bases between the two germline ends. Germline CDR1 SGHAT, CDR2 FQNNGV. CDR3 length: 14 residues. The CDR3 protein is CASSLAQYNSPLHF. CDR3 sequence (DNA): TGTGCCAGCAGCTTAGCCCAGTATAATTCACCCCTCCACTTT.

In this sample, this clonotype turned up many times. This chain links TRBV27 with TRBJ1-1, with D possibly matching TRBD1 (6 bases). V gave up 4 bases and J gave up 5 bases, with 20 bases separating them. In germline, CDR1 is MNHEY, CDR2 SMNVEV (reference sequence). CDR3 length equals 16 residues. For the CDR3, the DNA is TGTGCCAGCAGTTCAGGCAGGGGAATGGGTGTAACTGAAGCTTTCTTT. It translates to CASSSGRGMGVTEAFF.

In its sample, this clonotype was seen many times. The chain is built from TRBV2 and TRBJ2-4, with D tentatively TRBD2 (5 bases). This CDR3 region has 12 residues. V was trimmed by 11 bases and J by 1 base, leaving 9 bases between them. Per the germline V gene, CDR1 is SNHLY and CDR2 is FYNNEI. CDR3 protein: CASGLAKNIQYF. The CDR3 coding sequence is TGTGCCTCAGGACTGGCCAAAAACATTCAGTACTTC. The complete variable domain, with remaining parts taken from reference TRBV2 and TRBJ2-4, reads EPEVTQTPSHQVTQMGQEVILRCVPISNHLYFYWYRQILGQKVEFLVSFYNNEISEKSEIFDDQFSVERPDGSNFTLKIRSTKLEDSAMYFCASGLAKNIQYFGAGTRLSVL.

This clonotype was counted many times. The gene calls are TRBV9 and TRBJ2-7; 8 positions match TRBD1. Germline V gene data show CDR1 as SGDLS and CDR2 as YYNGEE. V trimming: 0 bases; J trimming: 4 bases; junction bases outside the gene matches: 9. This CDR3 comprises 16 residues. CDR3 DNA: TGTGCCAGCAGCGTAGCGGGGACAGGACCAGAGTACGAGCAGTACTTC. This codes for CASSVAGTGPEYEQYF.

This clonotype has at least ten counts. The CDR3: CASSLWDTSEIYGYTF. CDR3 sequence (DNA): TGTGCCAGCAGTTTATGGGACACTTCTGAAATTTATGGCTACACCTTC. The rearrangement links TRBV12-3 or TRBV12-4 to TRBJ1-2; TRBD1 might be the D (6 bases). The V and J ends lost 2 bases and 5 bases respectively, with 18 bases between them. This CDR3 spans 16 amino acids.

This clonotype was counted many times. The rearrangement joins TRBV3-1 to TRBJ1-1; no firm D call. Germline assignment: CDR1 LGHDT and CDR2 YNNKEL (reference sequence). The CDR3 has 13 residues. The V and J ends lost 0 bases and 7 bases respectively, with 9 bases between them. CDR3 in amino acids: CASSQDLAGEAFF. The CDR3 nucleotides read TGTGCCAGCAGCCAAGATCTTGCGGGTGAAGCTTTCTTT.

This chain links TRBV9 with TRBJ2-1; 7 bases line up with TRBD2. Germline V gene data show CDR1 as SGDLS and CDR2 as YYNGEE. V was pared by 0 bases and J by 6 bases, with 6 bases of the junction left unmatched. This CDR3 is built from 15 residues. CDR3 nucleotides: TGTGCCAGCAGCGTAGGCGGGGGTGAGGGCAATGAGCAGTTCTTC. Its translation: CASSVGGGEGNEQFF.

In its sample, this clonotype was seen many times. The CDR3 here is CASSWLVANYEQYF. CDR3 coding DNA: TGTGCCAGCAGTTGGCTCGTGGCTAACTACGAGCAGTACTTC. The chain combines TRBV6-5 with TRBJ2-7; D not resolved. The CDR3 length is 14 residues. V shed 4 bases and J shed 3 bases, with 13 bases lying between them. The germline V gene has CDR1 MNHEY and CDR2 SVGAGI.